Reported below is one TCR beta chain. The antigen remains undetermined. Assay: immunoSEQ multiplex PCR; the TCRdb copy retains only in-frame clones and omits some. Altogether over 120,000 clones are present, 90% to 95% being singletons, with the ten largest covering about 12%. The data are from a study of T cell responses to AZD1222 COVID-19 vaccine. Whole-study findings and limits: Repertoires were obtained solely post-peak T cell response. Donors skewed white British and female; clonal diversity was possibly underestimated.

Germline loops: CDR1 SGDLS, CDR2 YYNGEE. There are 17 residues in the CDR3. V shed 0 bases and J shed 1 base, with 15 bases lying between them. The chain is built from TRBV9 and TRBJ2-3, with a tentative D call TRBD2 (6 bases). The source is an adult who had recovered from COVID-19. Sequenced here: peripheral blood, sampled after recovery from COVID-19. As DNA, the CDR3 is TGTGCCAGCAGCGTAGCGCCCCCGGGAGCTGGCACAGATACGCAGTATTTT. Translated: CASSVAPPGAGTDTQYF.